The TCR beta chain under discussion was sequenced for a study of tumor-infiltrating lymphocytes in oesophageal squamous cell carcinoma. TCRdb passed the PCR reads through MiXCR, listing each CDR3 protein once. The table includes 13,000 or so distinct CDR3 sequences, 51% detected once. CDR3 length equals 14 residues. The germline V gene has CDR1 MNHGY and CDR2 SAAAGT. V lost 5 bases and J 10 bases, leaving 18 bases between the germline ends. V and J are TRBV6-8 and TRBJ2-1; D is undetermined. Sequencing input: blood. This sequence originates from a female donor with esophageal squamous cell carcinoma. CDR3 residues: CASSRPAGGTEQFF. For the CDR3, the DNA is TGTGCCAGCAGTCGCCCCGCCGGCGGTACCGAGCAGTTCTTC.